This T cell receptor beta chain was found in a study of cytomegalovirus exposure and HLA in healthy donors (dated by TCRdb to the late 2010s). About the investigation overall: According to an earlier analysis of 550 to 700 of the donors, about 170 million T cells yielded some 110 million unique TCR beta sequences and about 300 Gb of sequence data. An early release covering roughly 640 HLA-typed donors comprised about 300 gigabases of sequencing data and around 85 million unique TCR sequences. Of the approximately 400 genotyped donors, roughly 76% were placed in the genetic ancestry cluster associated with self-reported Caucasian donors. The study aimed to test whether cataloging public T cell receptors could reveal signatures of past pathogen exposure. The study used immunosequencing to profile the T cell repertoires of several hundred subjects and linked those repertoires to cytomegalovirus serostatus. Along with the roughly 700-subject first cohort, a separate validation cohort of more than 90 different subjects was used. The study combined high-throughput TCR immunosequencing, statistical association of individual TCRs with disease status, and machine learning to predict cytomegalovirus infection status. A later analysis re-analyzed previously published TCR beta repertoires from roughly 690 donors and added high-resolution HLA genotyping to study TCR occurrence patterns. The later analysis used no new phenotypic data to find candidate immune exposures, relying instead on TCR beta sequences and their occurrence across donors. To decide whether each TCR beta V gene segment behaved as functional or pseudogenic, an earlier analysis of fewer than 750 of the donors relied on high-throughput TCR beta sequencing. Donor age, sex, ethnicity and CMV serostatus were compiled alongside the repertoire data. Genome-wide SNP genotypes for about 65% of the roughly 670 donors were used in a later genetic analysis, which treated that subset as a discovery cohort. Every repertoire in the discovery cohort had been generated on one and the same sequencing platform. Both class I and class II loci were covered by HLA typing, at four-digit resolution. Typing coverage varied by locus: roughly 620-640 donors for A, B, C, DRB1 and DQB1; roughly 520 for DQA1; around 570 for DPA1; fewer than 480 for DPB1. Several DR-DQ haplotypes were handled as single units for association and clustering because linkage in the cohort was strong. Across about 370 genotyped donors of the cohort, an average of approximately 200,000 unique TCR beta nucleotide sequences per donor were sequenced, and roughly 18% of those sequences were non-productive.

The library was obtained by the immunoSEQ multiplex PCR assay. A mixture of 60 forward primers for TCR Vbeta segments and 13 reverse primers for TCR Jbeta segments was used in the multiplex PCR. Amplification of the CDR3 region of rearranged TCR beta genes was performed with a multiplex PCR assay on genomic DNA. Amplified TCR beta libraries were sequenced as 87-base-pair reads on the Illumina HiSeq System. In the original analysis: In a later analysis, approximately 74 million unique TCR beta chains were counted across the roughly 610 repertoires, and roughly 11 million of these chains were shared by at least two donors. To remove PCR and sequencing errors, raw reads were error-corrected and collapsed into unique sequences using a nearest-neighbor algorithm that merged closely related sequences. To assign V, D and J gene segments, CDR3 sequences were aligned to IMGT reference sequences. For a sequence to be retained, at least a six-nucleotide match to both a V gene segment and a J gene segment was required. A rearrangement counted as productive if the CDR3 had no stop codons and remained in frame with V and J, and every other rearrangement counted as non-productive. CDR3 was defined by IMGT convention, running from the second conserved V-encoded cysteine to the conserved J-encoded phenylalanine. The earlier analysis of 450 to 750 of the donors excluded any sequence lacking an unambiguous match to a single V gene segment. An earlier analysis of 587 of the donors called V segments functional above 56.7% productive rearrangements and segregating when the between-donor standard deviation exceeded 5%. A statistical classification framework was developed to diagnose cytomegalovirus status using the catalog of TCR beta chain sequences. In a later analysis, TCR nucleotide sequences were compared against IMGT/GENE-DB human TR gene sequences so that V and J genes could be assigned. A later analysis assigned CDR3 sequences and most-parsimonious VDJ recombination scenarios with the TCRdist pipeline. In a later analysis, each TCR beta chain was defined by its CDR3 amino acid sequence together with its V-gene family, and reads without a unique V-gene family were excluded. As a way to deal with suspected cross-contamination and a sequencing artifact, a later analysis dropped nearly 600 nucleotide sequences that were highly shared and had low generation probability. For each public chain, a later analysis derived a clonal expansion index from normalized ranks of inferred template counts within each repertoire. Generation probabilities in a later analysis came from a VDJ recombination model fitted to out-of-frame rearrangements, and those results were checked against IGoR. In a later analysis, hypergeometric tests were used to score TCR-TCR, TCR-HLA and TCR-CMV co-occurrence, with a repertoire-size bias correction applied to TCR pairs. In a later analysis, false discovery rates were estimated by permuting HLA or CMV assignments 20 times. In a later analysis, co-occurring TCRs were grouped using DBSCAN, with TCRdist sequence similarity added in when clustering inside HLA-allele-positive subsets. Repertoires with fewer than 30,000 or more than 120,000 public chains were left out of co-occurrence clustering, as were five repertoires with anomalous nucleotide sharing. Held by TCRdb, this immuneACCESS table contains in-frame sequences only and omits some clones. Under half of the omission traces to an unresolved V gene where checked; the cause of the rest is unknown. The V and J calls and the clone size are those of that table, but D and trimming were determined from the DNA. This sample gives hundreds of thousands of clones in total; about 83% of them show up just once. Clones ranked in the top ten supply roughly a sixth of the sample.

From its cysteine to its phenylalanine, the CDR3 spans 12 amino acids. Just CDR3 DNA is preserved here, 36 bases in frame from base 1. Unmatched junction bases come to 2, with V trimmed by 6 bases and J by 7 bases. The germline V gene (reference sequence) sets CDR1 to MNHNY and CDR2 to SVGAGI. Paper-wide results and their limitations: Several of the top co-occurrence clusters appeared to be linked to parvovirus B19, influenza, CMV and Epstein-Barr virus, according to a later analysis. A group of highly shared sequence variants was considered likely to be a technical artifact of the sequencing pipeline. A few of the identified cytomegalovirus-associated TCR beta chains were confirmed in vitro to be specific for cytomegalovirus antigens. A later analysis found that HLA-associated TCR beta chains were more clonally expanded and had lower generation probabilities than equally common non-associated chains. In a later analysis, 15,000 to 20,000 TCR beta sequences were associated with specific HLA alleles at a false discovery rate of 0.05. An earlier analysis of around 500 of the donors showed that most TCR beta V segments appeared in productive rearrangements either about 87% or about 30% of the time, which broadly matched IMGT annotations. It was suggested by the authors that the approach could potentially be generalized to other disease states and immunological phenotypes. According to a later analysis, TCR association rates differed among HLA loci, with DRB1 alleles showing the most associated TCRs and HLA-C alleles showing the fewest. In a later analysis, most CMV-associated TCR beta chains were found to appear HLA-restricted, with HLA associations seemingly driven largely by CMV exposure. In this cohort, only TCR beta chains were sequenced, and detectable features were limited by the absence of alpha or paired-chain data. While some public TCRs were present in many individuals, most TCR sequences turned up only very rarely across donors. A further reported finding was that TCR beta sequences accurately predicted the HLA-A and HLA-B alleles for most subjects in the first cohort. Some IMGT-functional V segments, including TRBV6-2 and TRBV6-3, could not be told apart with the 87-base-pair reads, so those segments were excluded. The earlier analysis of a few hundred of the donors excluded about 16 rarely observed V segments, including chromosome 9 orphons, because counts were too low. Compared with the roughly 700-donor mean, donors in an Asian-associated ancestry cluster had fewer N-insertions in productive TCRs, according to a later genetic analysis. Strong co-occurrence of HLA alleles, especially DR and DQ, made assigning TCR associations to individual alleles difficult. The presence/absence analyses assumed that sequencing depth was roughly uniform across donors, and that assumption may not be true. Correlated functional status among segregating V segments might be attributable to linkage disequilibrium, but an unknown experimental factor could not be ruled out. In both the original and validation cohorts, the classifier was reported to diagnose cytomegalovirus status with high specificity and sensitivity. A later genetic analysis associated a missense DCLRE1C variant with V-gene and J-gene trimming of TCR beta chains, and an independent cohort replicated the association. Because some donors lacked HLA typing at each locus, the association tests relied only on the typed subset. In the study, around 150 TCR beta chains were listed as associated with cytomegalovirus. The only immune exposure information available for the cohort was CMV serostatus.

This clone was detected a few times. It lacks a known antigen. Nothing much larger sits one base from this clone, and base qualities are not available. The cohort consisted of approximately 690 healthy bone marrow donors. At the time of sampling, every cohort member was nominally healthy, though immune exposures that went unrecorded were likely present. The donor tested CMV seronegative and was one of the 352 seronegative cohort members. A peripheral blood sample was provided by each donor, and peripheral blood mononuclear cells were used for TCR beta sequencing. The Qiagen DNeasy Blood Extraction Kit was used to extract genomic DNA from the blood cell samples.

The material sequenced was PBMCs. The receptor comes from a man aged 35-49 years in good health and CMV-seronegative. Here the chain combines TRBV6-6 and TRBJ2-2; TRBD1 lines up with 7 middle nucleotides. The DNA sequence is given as TGTGCCAGCAGACAGGGGTTCGGGGAGCTGTTTTTT. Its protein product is CASRQGFGELFF.